The rows below give T cell receptor beta chains drawn from one sample of a study of blood T cell repertoires in COVID-19. Method: immunoSEQ multiplex PCR; TCRdb's copy keeps in-frame clones and lacks some. The sample lists around 60,000 clones, roughly 88% seen once, with roughly 3.2% in the top ten. Sequencing was carried out using peripheral blood. All receptors derive from a man aged 45-60 years with active COVID-19. CDR3s include the opening cysteine and the closing phenylalanine or tryptophan. Each record gives: V gene, J gene, CDR3 protein.

>TRBV12-5|TRBJ2-6
CASGAVSGANVLTF
>TRBV7-9|TRBJ1-5
CASSSGGAPQHF
>TRBV7-2|TRBJ1-5
CASSLGGPLGNQPQHF
>TRBV11-3|TRBJ1-2
CASSPGQGPSTF
>TRBV5-6|TRBJ1-1
CASQTGTGRSEAFF
>TRBV7-9|TRBJ2-7
CASSSIGGIPTYEQYF
>TRBV5-5|TRBJ1-5
CASREGLRSGNQPQHF
>TRBV11-3|TRBJ2-7
CASSPQGVEDEQYF
>TRBV7-2|TRBJ1-4
CASSLYMSEKLFF
>TRBV5-3|TRBJ1-2
CARTFGREGNGYTF
>TRBV3-1/TRBV3-2|TRBJ2-5
CASNRDTNQETQYF
>TRBV4-1|TRBJ1-1
CASSQAVHTEAFF
>TRBV14|TRBJ1-1
CASSYIQGKGNTEAFF
>TRBV6-5|TRBJ2-7
CASSVDRGATYEQYF
>TRBV19|TRBJ1-1
CASSIGDRGAFF
>TRBV5-1|TRBJ2-2
CASRGNPGGTGELFF
>TRBV5-4|TRBJ2-7
CASSFPGQGARKQYF
>TRBV4-1|TRBJ1-1
CASRRGGATEAFF